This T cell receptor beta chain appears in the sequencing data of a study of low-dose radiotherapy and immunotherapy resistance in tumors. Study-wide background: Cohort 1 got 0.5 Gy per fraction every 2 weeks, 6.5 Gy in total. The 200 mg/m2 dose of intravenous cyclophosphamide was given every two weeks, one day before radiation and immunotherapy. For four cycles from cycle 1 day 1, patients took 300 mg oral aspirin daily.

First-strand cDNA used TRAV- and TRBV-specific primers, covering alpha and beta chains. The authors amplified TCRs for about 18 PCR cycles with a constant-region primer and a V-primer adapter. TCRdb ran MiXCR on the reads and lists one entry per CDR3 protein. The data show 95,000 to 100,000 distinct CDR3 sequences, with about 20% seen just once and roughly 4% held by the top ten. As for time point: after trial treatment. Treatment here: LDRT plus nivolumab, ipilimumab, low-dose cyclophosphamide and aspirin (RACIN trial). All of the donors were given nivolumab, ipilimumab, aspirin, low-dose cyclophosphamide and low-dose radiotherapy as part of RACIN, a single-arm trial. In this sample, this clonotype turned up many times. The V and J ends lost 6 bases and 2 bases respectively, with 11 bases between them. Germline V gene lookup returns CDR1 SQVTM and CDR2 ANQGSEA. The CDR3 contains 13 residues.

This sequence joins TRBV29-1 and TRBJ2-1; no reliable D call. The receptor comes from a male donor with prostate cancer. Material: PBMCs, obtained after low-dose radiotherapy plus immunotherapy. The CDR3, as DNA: TGCAGCGTGAGTAACCCCACCTACAATGAGCAGTTCTTC. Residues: CSVSNPTYNEQFF.